A selection of T cell receptor beta chains follows, all from one sample in a study of T-cell memory formation after mild COVID-19. One entry per CDR3 protein results from TCRdb running MiXCR on the 5' RACE reads. The sample yields roughly 190,000 distinct CDR3 sequences, about 27% seen once. The sequencing input was PBMCs or a T cell subset sorted from them (not recorded which). Every receptor here comes from an adult woman who had mild COVID-19 (a few samples of this study predate the infection). Cell type and time point are not known. CDR3s include the opening cysteine and the closing phenylalanine or tryptophan. Fields, in order: J gene, clone size, V gene, D gene, CDR3 protein, CDR3 DNA. A D gene is named only where the DNA matches it firmly. Expanded clones are given a class, and other clones once, few, many or no size at all.

j_call: TRBJ2-4; clone_size: few; v_call: TRBV10-3; d_call: TRBD1; cdr3_aa: CAISEKGANIQYF; cdr3_nt: TGTGCCATCAGTGAGAAGGGGGCAAACATTCAGTACTTC
j_call: TRBJ2-5; clone_size: few; v_call: TRBV11-1; d_call: TRBD2; cdr3_aa: CASSLPQIAGIQETQYF; cdr3_nt: TGTGCCAGCAGCTTACCCCAAATAGCGGGTATACAAGAGACCCAGTACTTC
j_call: TRBJ2-7; clone_size: many; v_call: TRBV3-1; d_call: NA; cdr3_aa: CASSQGTASYEQYF; cdr3_nt: TGTGCCAGCAGCCAAGGGACAGCTTCCTACGAGCAGTACTTC
j_call: TRBJ2-7; clone_size: few; v_call: TRBV9; d_call: NA; cdr3_aa: CASSEGPLGEQYF; cdr3_nt: TGTGCCAGCAGCGAGGGCCCCTTGGGGGAGCAGTACTTC
j_call: TRBJ2-2; clone_size: few; v_call: TRBV7-2; d_call: NA; cdr3_aa: CASSLNSGSGGELFF; cdr3_nt: TGTGCCAGCAGCTTAAATTCGGGTTCCGGCGGGGAGCTGTTTTTT
j_call: TRBJ1-2; clone_size: NA; v_call: TRBV5-1; d_call: NA; cdr3_aa: CASSYDSNYGYTF; cdr3_nt: TGCGCCAGCAGCTATGACAGTAACTATGGCTACACCTTC
j_call: TRBJ2-1; clone_size: few; v_call: TRBV7-9; d_call: NA; cdr3_aa: CASRISTRDVF; cdr3_nt: TGTGCCAGCAGGATAAGTACGCGGGACGTCTTC
j_call: TRBJ2-5; clone_size: NA; v_call: TRBV7-9; d_call: NA; cdr3_aa: CASSGRGVAQETQYF; cdr3_nt: TGTGCCAGCAGCGGTCGAGGGGTAGCCCAAGAGACCCAGTACTTC
j_call: TRBJ2-4; clone_size: NA; v_call: TRBV12-3/TRBV12-4; d_call: TRBD1; cdr3_aa: CASSIQGSTNIQYF; cdr3_nt: TGTGCCAGCAGCATACAGGGGTCAACGAACATTCAGTACTTC
j_call: TRBJ2-3; clone_size: NA; v_call: TRBV24-1; d_call: NA; cdr3_aa: CATSRGDPPGTDTQYF; cdr3_nt: TGTGCCACCAGTAGGGGGGACCCCCCGGGAACAGATACGCAGTATTTT
j_call: TRBJ2-1; clone_size: few; v_call: TRBV5-1; d_call: TRBD2; cdr3_aa: CASSLEASGRYNEQFF; cdr3_nt: TGCGCCAGCAGCTTGGAGGCTAGCGGGCGGTACAATGAGCAGTTCTTC
j_call: TRBJ1-1; clone_size: NA; v_call: TRBV30; d_call: TRBD1; cdr3_aa: CAWSTDRAGEAFF; cdr3_nt: TGTGCCTGGAGTACCGACAGGGCAGGTGAAGCTTTCTTT
j_call: TRBJ2-1; clone_size: NA; v_call: TRBV12-3/TRBV12-4; d_call: NA; cdr3_aa: CASSLVLGLAFF; cdr3_nt: TGTGCCAGCAGTTTAGTTTTAGGGTTGGCGTTCTTC
j_call: TRBJ2-5; clone_size: NA; v_call: TRBV20-1; d_call: NA; cdr3_aa: CSAPPDQETQYF; cdr3_nt: TGCAGTGCTCCCCCCGACCAAGAGACCCAGTACTTC